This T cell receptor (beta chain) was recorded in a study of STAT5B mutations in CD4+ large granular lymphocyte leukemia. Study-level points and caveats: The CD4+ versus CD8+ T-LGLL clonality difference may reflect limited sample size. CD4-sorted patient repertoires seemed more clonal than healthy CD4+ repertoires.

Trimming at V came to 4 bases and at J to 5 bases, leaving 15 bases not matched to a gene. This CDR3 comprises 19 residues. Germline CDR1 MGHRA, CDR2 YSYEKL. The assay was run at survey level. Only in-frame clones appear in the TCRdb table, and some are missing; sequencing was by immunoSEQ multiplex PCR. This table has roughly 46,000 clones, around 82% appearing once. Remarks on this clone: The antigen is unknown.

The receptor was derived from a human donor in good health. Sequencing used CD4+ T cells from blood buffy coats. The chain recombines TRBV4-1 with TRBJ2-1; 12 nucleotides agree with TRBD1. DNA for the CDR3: TGCGCCAGCAGCCCTTCCGGGACAGGGGGCTACGTACACGACAATGAGCAGTTCTTC. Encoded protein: CASSPSGTGGYVHDNEQFF.